Presented here are 19 T cell receptor beta chains from one specimen sequenced in a study of T cells in Graves' hyperthyroidism and ophthalmopathy. The investigators amplified TCR beta CDR3 regions from RNA transcripts. Researchers ran a first-round RT-PCR on the TCR CDR3 using the HTBI primer set. One entry per CDR3 protein, called by TCRdb with MiXCR from the multiplex PCR reads. The sample has 350,000 or so distinct CDR3 sequences; 15% to 20% are singletons. Sequencing input: blood. These TCRs come from a woman aged 40 to 49 with Graves' ophthalmopathy.

This clonotype appeared many times. In nucleotides, the CDR3 is TGTGCCAGCATCAAACCAGGGAGGGTTGTCACTGAAGCTTTCTTT. This gives the protein CASIKPGRVVTEAFF. The rearrangement links TRBV12-3 or TRBV12-4 to TRBJ1-1, with D tentatively TRBD1 (5 bases). Trimming removed 7 bases from V and 4 bases from J, with 19 bases in between. The CDR3 is 15 residues long.

The V and J genes are TRBV6-1 and TRBJ1-1; D perhaps matches TRBD1 (6 bases). This CDR3 contains 11 residues. CDR1 is MNHNS, CDR2 SASEGT, per germline. Trimming took off 7 bases at V and 6 bases at J, with 9 bases between the two ends. The CDR3 sequence: CASNRVAEAFF. In DNA, the CDR3 is TGTGCCAGCAACAGGGTCGCTGAAGCTTTCTTT.

This clonotype was picked up many times. A read error may be the cause here, since a much bigger clone is one base away. The chain joins TRBV2 to TRBJ1-1; D is possibly TRBD1 (5 bases). The germline CDR1 and CDR2 sequences are SNHLY and FYNNEI. The CDR3 runs 14 residues. The DNA for the CDR3 is TGTGCCAGCAGTGCCGAAGGAGGGGTAACTGAAGCTTCCTTT. Protein sequence: CASSAEGGVTEASF.

This clonotype was seen ten or more times. The chain carries TRBV7-9 and TRBJ2-5; D unclear. The CDR3 sequence is 15 residues long. V lost 2 bases, J lost 0 bases, and 10 bases lay in between. CDR1 and CDR2 (germline): SEHNR, FQNEAQ (reference sequence). CDR3 sequence (DNA): TGTGCCAGCAGCTTAATTGCGGACCACCAAGAGACCCAGTACTTC. Residues: CASSLIADHQETQYF. The full variable domain, in which reference TRBV7-9 and TRBJ2-5 provide the parts outside the CDR3, is DTGVSQNPRHKITKRGQNVTFRCDPISEHNRLYWYRQTLGQGPEFLTYFQNEAQLEKSRLLSDRFSAERPKGSFSTLEIQRTEQGDSAMYLCASSLIADHQETQYFGPGTRLLVL.

This clonotype was counted ten times or more. The V and J genes are TRBV6-1 and TRBJ1-5, with D perhaps matching TRBD1 (5 bases). CDR3 size: 14 residues. Trimming removed 5 bases at V and 3 bases at J, with 11 bases between. Germline V gives CDR1 MNHNS, CDR2 SASEGT. The CDR3 DNA is TGTGCCAGCAGTCGTGACAGATACAATCAGCCCCAGCATTTT. Residues: CASSRDRYNQPQHF.

This clonotype was found a few times. The chain recombines TRBV12-3 or TRBV12-4 with TRBJ1-1; 8 bases align to TRBD1. CDR3 size: 13 residues. Trimming cost V 7 bases and J 5 bases; bases outside gene matches: 6. The CDR3 DNA is TGTGCCAGCACCGCCCGACAGGGGACTGAAGCTTTCTTT. Encoded protein: CASTARQGTEAFF.

At least ten counts were recorded for this clonotype. The chain joins TRBV6-2 or TRBV6-3 to TRBJ2-2; possible D gene TRBD1, 6 bases. CDR3 size: 15 residues. Trimming left V 5 bases short and J 3 bases short, with 13 bases between. The germline V gene has CDR1 MNHEY and CDR2 SVGEGT. The DNA of the CDR3 is TGTGCCAGCAGTATAGGGACAATTTACACCGGGGAGCTGTTTTTT. It yields the protein CASSIGTIYTGELFF.

This clonotype has only a few counts. Its ends do not fully match the called genes, so a read error is possible. The chain is built from TRBV6-2 or TRBV6-3 and TRBJ1-1; unclear D gene. This CDR3 has 13 amino acids. Germline lookup yields CDR1 MNHEY and CDR2 SVGEGT. In DNA, the CDR3 is TGTGCCAGCAGTGTACAACCCAACACTGAAGCTTACTTT. Translated: CASSVQPNTEAYF.

This clonotype was counted ten times or more. This rearrangement joins TRBV20-1 to TRBJ1-5, with D maybe TRBD1 (5 bases). The CDR3 totals 12 residues. The V end was cut by 2 bases, the J end by 4 bases, with 6 bases between. CDR1 DFQATT and CDR2 SNEGSKA come from the germline V gene (reference sequence). DNA of the CDR3: TGCAGTGCTAGACCAGGGAATCAGCCCCAGCATTTT. The encoded protein is CSARPGNQPQHF.

This clonotype was seen ten or more times. The J gene is TRBJ2-7, the V gene TRBV20-1, with TRBD2 matching 11 bases. Germline V gene data show CDR1 as DFQATT and CDR2 as SNEGSKA (reference sequence). V dropped 3 bases and J dropped 5; count of bases not matched to a gene: 0. CDR3 length: 12 residues. The CDR3 sequence is CSARTSGNEQYF. The CDR3 DNA is TGCAGTGCTAGGACTAGCGGGAACGAGCAGTACTTC.

Ten or more counts support this clonotype. The V gene is TRBV29-1, the J gene TRBJ1-1; 7 bases line up with TRBD1. The CDR3 is made up of 15 amino acids. CDR1 is SQVTM, CDR2 ANQGSEA, per germline. The CDR3 is CSILGGRGINTEAFF. In nucleotides, the CDR3 is TGCAGTATCTTGGGGGGCAGGGGGATTAACACTGAAGCTTTCTTT.

This clonotype showed up many times. This chain links TRBV6-5 with TRBJ2-7; possible D gene TRBD2, 7 bases. V dropped 0 bases and J dropped 3 bases, with 30 bases sitting between them. The CDR3 consists of 21 residues. Germline CDR1 reads MNHEY; CDR2 reads SVGAGI. The CDR3 spells CASSYSGAAGVLGAQYYEQYF. The CDR3 coding sequence is TGTGCCAGCAGTTACTCGGGGGCGGCGGGAGTCCTTGGGGCCCAATACTACGAGCAGTACTTC.

This clonotype was detected ten times or more. The chain has TRBV19 and TRBJ2-2, with unresolved D. V lost 1 base, J lost 7 bases, and 7 bases lay in between. Germline V gives CDR1 LNHDA, CDR2 SQIVND (reference sequence). This CDR3 is built from 13 residues. The CDR3 nucleotides are TGTGCCAGTAGTATAGGTCGTAGCGGGGAGCTGTTTTTT. Translating it yields CASSIGRSGELFF.

Comments on this clonotype: A single base separates this from a much larger clone, so it may be a read error. V gene TRBV25-1 combines with J gene TRBJ2-2, with a weak D call TRBD1 (7 bases). This CDR3 has 16 residues. CDR1 MGHDK and CDR2 SYGVNS come from the germline V gene. The CDR3 DNA reads as TGTGCCATCAGTGAATCGCTGGAGGGGGCGGGCGGGGAGCTGTTTTTT. Protein sequence: CAISESLEGAGGELFF.

This clonotype was seen repeatedly, ten times or more. One junction end disagrees with the germline gene, perhaps due to a read error. This chain links TRBV28 with TRBJ2-7; 9 nucleotides line up with TRBD1. The length of the CDR3 is 14 residues. CDR1 MDHEN and CDR2 SYDVKM come from the germline V gene. Here the CDR3 reads CASSGPGQGNDQYF. In nucleotides, the CDR3 is TGTGCCAGCAGCGGTCCGGGACAGGGAAACGACCAGTACTTC.

The V gene is TRBV25-1, the J gene TRBJ1-6, with a tentative D call TRBD1 (6 bases). The CDR3 sequence is 14 residues long. V was clipped by 4 bases and J by 9 bases, with 13 bases between them. From germline, CDR1 is MGHDK and CDR2 SYGVNS. The CDR3 region is CASSAGASSSPLHF. The CDR3, as DNA: TGTGCCAGCAGTGCGGGGGCGAGTTCTTCACCCCTCCACTTT.

The chain is built from TRBV7-9 and TRBJ1-1; D possibly corresponds to TRBD1 (5 bases). V was clipped by 3 bases and J by 4 bases, with 9 bases between them. This CDR3 is 13 amino acids long. Germline V gene sequence: CDR1 SEHNR, CDR2 FQNEAQ (reference sequence). In DNA form, the CDR3 reads TGTGCCAGCAGCTTGGAAGGGGTCACTGAAGCTTTCTTT. Residues: CASSLEGVTEAFF.

This clonotype was observed many times. A read error may explain this, as a much larger clone is one base away. V is TRBV2 and J is TRBJ2-7; D is unresolved. The length of the CDR3 is 14 residues. Germline V gene lookup returns CDR1 SNHLY and CDR2 FYNNEI. CDR3 bases: TGTACCAGCAGTGGTAGTCGCGGTAGCTACGAGCAGTACTTC. The encoded protein is CTSSGSRGSYEQYF.

This clonotype was recorded at least ten times. This chain links TRBV11-2 with TRBJ2-7, with 9 bases matching TRBD1. Germline V lookup: CDR1 SGHAT, CDR2 FQNNGV. V shed 3 bases, J shed 6 bases, and the junction held 9 bases outside the gene matches. The length of the CDR3 is 15 residues. The chain's CDR3 is CASSLAGTGKREQYF. The CDR3 DNA follows: TGTGCCAGCAGCTTGGCTGGGACAGGGAAACGCGAGCAGTACTTC.